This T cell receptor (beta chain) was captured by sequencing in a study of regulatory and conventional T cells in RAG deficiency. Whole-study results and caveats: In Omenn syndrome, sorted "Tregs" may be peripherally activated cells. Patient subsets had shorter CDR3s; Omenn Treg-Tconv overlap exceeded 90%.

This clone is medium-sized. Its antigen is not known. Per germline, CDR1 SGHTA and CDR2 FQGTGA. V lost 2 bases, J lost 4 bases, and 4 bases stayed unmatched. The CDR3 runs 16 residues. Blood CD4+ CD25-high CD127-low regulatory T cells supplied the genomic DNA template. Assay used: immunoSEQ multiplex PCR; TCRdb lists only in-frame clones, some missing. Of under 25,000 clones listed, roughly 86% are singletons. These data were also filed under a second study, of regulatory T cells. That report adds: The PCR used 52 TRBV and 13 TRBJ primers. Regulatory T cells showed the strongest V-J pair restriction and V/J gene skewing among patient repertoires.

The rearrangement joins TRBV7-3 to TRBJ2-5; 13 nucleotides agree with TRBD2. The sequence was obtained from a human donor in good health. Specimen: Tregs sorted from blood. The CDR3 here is CASSLGGLAGRETQYF. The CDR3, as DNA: TGTGCCAGCAGCTTAGGGGGACTAGCGGGACGAGAGACCCAGTACTTC.